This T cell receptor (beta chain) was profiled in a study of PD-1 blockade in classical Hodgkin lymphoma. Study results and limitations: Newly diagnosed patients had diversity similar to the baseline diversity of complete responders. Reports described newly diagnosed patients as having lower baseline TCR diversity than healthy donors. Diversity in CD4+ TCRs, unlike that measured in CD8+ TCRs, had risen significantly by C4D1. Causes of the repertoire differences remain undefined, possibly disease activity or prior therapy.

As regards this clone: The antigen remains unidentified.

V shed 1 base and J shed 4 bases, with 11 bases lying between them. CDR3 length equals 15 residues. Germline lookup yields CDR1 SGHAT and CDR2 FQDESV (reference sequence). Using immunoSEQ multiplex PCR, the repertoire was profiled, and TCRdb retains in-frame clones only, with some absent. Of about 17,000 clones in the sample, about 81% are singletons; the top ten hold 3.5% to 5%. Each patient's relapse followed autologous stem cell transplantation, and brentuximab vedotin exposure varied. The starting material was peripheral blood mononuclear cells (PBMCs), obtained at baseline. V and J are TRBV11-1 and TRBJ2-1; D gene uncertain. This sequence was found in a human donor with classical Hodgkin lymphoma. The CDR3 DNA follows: TGTGCCAGCAGCTTAGAAGGAACAGAGTACAATGAGCAGTTCTTC. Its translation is CASSLEGTEYNEQFF.